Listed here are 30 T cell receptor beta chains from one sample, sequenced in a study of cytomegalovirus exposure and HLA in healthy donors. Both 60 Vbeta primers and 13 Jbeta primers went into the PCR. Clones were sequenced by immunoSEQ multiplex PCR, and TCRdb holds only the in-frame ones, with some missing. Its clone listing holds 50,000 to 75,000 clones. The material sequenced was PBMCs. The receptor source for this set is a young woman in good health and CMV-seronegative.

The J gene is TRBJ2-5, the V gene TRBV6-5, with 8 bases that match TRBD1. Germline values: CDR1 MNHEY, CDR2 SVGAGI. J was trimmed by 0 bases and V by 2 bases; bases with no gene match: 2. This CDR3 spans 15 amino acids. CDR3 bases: TGTGCCAGCAGTTACACGGGACAGGACCAAGAGACCCAGTACTTC. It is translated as CASSYTGQDQETQYF.

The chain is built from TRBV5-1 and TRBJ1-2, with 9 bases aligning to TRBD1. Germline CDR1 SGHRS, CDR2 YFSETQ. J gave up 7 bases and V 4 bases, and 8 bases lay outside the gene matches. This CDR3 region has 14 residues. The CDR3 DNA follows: TGCGCCAGCAGCCGAATACAGGGGGCTACTGGCTACACCTTC. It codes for CASSRIQGATGYTF. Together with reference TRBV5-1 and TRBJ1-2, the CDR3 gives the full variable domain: KAGVTQTPRYLIKTRGQQVTLSCSPISGHRSVSWYQQTPGQGLQFLFEYFSETQRNKGNFPGRFSGRQFSNSRSEMNVSTLELGDSALYLCASSRIQGATGYTFGSGTRLTVV.

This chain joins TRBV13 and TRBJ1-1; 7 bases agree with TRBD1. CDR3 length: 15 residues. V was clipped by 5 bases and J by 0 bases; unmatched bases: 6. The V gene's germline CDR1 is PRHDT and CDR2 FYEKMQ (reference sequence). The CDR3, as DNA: TGTGCCAGCAGCCCCCGGGACAGACTGAACACTGAAGCTTTCTTT. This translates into CASSPRDRLNTEAFF. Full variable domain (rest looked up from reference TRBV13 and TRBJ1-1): AAGVIQSPRHLIKEKRETATLKCYPIPRHDTVYWYQQGPGQDPQFLISFYEKMQSDKGSIPDRFSAQQFSDYHSELNMSSLELGDSALYFCASSPRDRLNTEAFFGQGTRLTVV.

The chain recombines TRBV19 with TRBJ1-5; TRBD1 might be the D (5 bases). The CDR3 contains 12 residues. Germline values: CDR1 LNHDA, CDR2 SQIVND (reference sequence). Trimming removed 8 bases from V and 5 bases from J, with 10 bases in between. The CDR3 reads CASGQADQPQHF. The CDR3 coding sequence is TGTGCCAGTGGACAAGCAGATCAGCCCCAGCATTTT. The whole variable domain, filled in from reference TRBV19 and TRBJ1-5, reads DGGITQSPKYLFRKEGQNVTLSCEQNLNHDAMYWYRQDPGQGLRLIYYSQIVNDFQKGDIAEGYSVSREKKESFPLTVTSAQKNPTAFYLCASGQADQPQHFGDGTRLSIL.

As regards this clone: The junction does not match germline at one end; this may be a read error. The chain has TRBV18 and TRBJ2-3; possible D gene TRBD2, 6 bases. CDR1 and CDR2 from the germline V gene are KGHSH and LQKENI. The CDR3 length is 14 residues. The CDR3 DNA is TGTGCCAGCTCACCACCAACTAGCAGAGATACGCAGTATTTT. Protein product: CASSPPTSRDTQYF.

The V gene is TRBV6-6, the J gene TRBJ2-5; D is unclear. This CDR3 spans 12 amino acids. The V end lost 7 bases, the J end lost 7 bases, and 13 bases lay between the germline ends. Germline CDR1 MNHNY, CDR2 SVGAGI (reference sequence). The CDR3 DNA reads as TGTGCCAGCACCAATCTCCCCGGGACCCAGTACTTC. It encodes CASTNLPGTQYF.

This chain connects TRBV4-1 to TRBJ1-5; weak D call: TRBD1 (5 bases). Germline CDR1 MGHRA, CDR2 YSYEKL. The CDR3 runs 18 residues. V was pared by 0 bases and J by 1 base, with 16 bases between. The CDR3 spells CASSQDQTGVGSNQPQHF. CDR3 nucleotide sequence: TGCGCCAGCAGCCAAGATCAAACGGGGGTGGGGAGCAATCAGCCCCAGCATTTT.

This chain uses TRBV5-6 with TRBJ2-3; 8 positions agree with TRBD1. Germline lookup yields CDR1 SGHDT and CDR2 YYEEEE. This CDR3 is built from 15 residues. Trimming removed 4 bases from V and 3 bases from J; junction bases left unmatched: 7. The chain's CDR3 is CASSRGQGRTDTQYF. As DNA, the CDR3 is TGTGCCAGCAGCCGCGGACAGGGTCGGACAGATACGCAGTATTTT.

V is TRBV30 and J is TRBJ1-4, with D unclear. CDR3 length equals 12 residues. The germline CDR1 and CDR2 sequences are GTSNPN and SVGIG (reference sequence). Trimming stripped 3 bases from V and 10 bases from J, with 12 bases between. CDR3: CAWSVDLRKLFF. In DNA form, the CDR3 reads TGTGCCTGGAGCGTAGATCTACGAAAACTGTTTTTT. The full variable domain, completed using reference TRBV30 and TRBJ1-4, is SQTIHQWPATLVQPVGSPLSLECTVEGTSNPNLYWYRQAAGRGLQLLFYSVGIGQISSEVPQNLSASRPQDRQFILSSKKLLLSDSGFYLCAWSVDLRKLFFGSGTQLSVL.

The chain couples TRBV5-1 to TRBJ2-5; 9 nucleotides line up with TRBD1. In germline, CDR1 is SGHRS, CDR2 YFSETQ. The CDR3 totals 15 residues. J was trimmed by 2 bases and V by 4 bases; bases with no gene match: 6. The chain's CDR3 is CASSMAGTGQETQYF. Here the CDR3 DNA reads TGCGCCAGCAGCATGGCCGGGACAGGGCAAGAGACCCAGTACTTC.

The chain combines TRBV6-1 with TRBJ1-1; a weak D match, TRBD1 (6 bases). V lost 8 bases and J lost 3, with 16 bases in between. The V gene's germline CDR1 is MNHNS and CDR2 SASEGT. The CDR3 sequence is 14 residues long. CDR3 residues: CASPRFGQYTEAFF. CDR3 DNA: TGTGCCAGCCCCCGGTTCGGACAGTACACTGAAGCTTTCTTT.

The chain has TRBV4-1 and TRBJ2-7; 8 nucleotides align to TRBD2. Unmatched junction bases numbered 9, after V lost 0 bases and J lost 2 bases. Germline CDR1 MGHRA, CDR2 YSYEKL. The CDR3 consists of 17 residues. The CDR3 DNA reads TGCGCCAGCAGCCAAGATCCCTTTGGCGGGGGGACCTACGAGCAGTACTTC. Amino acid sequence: CASSQDPFGGGTYEQYF.

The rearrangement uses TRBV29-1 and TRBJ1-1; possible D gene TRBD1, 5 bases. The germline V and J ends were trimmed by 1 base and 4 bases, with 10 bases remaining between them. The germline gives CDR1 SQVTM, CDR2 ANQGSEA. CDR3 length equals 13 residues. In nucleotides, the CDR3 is TGCAGCGTTGAAGTCAGGGAGGGCACTGAAGCTTTCTTT. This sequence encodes CSVEVREGTEAFF.

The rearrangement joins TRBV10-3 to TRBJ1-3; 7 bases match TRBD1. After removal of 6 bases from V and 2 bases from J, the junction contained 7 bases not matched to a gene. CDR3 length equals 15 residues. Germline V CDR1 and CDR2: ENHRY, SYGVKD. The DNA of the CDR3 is TGTGCCATCAGCACCGGGACAGCAACTGGAAACACCATATATTTT. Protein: CAISTGTATGNTIYF.

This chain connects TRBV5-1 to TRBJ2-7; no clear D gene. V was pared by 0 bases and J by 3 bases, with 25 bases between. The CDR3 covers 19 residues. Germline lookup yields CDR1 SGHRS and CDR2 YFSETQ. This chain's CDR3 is CASSLAGSSDTSPFYEQYF. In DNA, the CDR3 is TGCGCCAGCAGCTTGGCGGGTAGCAGCGATACGTCGCCCTTCTACGAGCAGTACTTC.

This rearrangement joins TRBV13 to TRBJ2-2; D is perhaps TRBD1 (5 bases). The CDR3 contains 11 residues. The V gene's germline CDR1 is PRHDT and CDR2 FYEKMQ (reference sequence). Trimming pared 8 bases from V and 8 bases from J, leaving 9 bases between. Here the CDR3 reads CASDRGGELFF. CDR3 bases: TGTGCCAGCGACAGAGGTGGGGAGCTGTTTTTT. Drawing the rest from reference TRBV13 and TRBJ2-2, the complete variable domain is AAGVIQSPRHLIKEKRETATLKCYPIPRHDTVYWYQQGPGQDPQFLISFYEKMQSDKGSIPDRFSAQQFSDYHSELNMSSLELGDSALYFCASDRGGELFFGEGSRLTVL.

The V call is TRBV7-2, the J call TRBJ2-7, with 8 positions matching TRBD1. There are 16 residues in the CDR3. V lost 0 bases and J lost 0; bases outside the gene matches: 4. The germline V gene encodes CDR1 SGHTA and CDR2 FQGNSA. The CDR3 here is CASSLALDRGSYEQYF. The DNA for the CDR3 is TGTGCCAGCAGCTTAGCCCTAGACAGGGGCTCCTACGAGCAGTACTTC.

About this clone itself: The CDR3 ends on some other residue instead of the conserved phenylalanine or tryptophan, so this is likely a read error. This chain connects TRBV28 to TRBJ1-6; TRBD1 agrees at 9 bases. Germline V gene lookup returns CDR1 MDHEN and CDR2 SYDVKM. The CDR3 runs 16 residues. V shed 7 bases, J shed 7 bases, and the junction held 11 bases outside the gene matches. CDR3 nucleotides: TGTGCCAGCACCTTTGCCGGGACAGGGATAAATTCACCCCTCCACCTT. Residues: CASTFAGTGINSPLHL.

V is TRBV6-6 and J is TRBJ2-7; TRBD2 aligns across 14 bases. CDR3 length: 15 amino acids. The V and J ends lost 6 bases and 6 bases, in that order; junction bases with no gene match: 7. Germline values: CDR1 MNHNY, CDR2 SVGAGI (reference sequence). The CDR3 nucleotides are TGTGCCAGCAGCCCGAGGACTAGCGGGGGGAGCGAGCAGTACTTC. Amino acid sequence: CASSPRTSGGSEQYF.

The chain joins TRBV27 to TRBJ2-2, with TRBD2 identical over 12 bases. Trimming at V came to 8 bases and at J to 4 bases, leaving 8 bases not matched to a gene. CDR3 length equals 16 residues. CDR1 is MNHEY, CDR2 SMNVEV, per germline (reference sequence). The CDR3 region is CASGLAGGPSTGELFF. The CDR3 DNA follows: TGTGCCAGCGGGCTAGCGGGAGGGCCGAGCACCGGGGAGCTGTTTTTT.

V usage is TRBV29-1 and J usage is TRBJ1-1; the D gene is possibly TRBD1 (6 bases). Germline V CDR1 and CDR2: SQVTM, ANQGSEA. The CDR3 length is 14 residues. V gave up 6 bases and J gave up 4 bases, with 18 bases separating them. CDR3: CSVGQNVQATEAFF. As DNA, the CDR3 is TGCAGCGTCGGACAGAACGTCCAAGCCACTGAAGCTTTCTTT.

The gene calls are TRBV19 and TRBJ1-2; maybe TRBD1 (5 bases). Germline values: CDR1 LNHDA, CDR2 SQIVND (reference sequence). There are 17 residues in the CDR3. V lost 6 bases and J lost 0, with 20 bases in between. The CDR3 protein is CASSQRLTGWANYGYTF. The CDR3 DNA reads TGTGCCAGTAGCCAGCGCCTCACAGGTTGGGCTAACTATGGCTACACCTTC.

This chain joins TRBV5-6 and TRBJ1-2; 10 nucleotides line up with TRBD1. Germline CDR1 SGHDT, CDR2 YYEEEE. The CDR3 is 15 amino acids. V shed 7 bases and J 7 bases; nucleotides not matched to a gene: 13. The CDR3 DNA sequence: TGTGCCAGCGAGCCTTCGGGACAGGGGAAGCCTGGCTACACCTTC. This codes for CASEPSGQGKPGYTF. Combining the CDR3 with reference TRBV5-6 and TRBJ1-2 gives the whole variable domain DAGVTQSPTHLIKTRGQQVTLRCSPKSGHDTVSWYQQALGQGPQFIFQYYEEEERQRGNFPDRFSGHQFPNYSSELNVNALLLGDSALYLCASEPSGQGKPGYTFGSGTRLTVV.

The CDR3 nucleotides read TGTGCCTGGAGTGTACTACAGGGGAATTCACCCCTCCACTTT. The encoded protein is CAWSVLQGNSPLHF. The V and J genes are TRBV30 and TRBJ1-6; 7 bases map to TRBD1. Germline V gene lookup returns CDR1 GTSNPN and CDR2 SVGIG (reference sequence). The V and J ends lost 0 bases and 7 bases, in that order; junction bases with no gene match: 3. CDR3 size: 14 residues.

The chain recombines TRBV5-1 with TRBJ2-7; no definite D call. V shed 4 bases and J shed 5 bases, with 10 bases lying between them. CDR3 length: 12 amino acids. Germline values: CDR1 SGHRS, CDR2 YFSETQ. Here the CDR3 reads CASSLERDEQYF. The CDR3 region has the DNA TGCGCCAGCAGCCTGGAACGGGACGAGCAGTACTTC.

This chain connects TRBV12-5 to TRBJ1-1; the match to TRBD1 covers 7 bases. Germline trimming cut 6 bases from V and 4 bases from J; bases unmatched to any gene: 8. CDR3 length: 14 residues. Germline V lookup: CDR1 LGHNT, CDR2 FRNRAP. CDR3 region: CASGVGGRSTEAFF. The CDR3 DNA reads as TGTGCTAGTGGCGTAGGGGGCCGCAGCACTGAAGCTTTCTTT.

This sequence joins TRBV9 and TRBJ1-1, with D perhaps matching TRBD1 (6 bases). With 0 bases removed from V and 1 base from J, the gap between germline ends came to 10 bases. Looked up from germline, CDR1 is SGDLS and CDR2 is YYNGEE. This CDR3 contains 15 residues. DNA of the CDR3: TGTGCCAGCAGCGTAGGTCCAGGGGAGAACACTGAAGCTTTCTTT. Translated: CASSVGPGENTEAFF.

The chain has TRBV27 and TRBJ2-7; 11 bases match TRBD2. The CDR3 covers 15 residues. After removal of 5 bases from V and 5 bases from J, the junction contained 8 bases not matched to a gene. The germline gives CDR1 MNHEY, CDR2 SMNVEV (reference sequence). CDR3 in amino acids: CASSMLAGGPHEQYF. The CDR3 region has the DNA TGTGCCAGCAGTATGTTAGCGGGGGGGCCTCACGAGCAGTACTTC.

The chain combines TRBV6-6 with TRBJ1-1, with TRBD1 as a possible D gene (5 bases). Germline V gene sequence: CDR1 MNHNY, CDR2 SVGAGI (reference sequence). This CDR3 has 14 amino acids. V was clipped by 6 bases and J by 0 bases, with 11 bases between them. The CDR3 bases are TGTGCCAGCAGCTCGACAGAGATGAACACTGAAGCTTTCTTT. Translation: CASSSTEMNTEAFF.

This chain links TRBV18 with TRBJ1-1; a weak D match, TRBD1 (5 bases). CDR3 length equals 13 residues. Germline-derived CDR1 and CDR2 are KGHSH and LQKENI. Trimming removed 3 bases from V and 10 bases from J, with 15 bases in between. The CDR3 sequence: CASSPGEGRLAFF. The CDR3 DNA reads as TGTGCCAGCTCACCGGGAGAGGGGAGGTTAGCTTTCTTT.